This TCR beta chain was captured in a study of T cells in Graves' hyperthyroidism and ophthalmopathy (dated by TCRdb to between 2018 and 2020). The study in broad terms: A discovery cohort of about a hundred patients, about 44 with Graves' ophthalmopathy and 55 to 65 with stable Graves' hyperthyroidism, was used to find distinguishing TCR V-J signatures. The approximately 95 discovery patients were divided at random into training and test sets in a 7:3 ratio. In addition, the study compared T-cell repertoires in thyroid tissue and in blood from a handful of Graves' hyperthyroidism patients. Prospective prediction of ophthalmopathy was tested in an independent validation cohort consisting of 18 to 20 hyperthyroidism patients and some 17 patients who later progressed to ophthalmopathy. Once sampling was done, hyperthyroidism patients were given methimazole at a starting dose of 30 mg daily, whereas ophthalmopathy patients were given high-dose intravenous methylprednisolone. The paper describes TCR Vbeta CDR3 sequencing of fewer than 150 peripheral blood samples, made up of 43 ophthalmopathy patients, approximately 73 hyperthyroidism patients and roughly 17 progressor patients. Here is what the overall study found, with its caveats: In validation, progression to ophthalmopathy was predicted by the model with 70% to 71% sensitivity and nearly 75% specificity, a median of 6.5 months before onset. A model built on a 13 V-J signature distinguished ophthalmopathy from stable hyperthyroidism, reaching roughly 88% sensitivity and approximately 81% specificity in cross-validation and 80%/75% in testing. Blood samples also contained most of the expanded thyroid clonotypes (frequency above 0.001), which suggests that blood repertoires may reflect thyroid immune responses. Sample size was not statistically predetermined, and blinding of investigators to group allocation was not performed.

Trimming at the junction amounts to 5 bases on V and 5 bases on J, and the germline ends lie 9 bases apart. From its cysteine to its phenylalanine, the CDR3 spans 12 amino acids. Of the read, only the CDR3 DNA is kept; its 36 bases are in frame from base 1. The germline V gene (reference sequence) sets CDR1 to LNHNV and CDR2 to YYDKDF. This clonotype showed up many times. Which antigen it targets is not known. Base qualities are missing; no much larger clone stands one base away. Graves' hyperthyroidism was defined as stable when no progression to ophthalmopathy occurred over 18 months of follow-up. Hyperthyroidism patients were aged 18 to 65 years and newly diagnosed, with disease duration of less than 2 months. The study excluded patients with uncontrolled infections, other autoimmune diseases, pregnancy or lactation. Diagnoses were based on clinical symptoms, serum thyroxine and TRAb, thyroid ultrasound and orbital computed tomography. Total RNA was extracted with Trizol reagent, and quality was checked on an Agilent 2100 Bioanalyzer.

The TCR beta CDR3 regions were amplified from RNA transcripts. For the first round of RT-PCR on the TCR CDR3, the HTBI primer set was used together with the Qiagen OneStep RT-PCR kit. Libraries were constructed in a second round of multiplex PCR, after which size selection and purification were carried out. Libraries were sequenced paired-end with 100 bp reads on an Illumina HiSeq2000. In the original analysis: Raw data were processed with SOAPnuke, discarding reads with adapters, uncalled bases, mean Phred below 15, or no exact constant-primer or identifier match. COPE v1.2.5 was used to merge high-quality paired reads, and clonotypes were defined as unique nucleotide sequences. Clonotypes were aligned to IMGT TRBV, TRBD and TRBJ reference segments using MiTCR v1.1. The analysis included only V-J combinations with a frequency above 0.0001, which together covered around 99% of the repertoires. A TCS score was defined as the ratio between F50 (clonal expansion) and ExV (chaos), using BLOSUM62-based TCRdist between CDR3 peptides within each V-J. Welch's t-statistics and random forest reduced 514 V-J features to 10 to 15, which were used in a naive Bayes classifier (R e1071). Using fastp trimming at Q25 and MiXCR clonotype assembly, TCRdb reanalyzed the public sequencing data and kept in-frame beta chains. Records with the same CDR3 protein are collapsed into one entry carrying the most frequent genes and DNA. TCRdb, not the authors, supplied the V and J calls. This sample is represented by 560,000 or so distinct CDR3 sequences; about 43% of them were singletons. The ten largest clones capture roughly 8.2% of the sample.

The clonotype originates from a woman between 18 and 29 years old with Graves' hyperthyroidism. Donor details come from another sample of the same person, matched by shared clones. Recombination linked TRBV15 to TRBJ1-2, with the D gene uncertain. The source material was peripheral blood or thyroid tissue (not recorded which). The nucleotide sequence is TGTGCCACCAGCGGTACCGAGTATGGCTACACCTTC. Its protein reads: CATSGTEYGYTF.